The subject of this entry is one T cell receptor beta chain. The source of the sample is a study of T cells in Graves' hyperthyroidism and ophthalmopathy. Trimming at V came to 10 bases and at J to 4 bases, leaving 10 bases not matched to a gene. The length of the CDR3 is 14 residues. In making diagnoses, clinical symptoms, serum thyroxine and TRAb, thyroid ultrasound and orbital computed tomography were all used. Fresh peripheral blood, around 9.3 ml, was the source of the PBMCs. The source material, RNA transcripts, was used to amplify TCR beta CDR3 regions. First-round RT-PCR of the TCR CDR3 relied on the HTBI primer set. One entry per CDR3 protein, called by TCRdb with MiXCR from the multiplex PCR reads. The sample shows about 300,000 distinct CDR3 sequences, roughly 20% of them seen only once.

This receptor was identified in a man in his forties or fifties with Graves' ophthalmopathy. This chain links TRBV6-7 with TRBJ2-1, with TRBD1 matching 7 bases. TRBV6-7 is an ORF; its function is uncertain. Sequencing used blood. This chain's CDR3 is CAILEQGRYNEQFF. CDR3 DNA: TGTGCCATCCTTGAACAGGGGCGATACAATGAGCAGTTCTTC.